Below are 15 T cell receptor beta chains sequenced from a single sample in a study of blood T cell repertoires in COVID-19. Method: immunoSEQ multiplex PCR; TCRdb's copy keeps in-frame clones and lacks some. The table records 120,000 to 150,000 clones, 70% to 85% of them present only once. Sequenced material: peripheral blood. The receptors were sampled from a woman between 50 and 59 years old in a cohort sampled during active or convalescent COVID-19.

The V gene is TRBV19, the J gene TRBJ2-6; TRBD1 matches at 11 bases. Germline CDR1 reads LNHDA; CDR2 reads SQIVND (reference sequence). V lost 4 bases, J lost 1 base, and 3 bases stayed unmatched. The CDR3 spans 17 residues. This CDR3 is CASSRGTGGSGANVLTF. In DNA, the CDR3 is TGTGCCAGTAGTAGGGGGACAGGGGGGTCTGGGGCCAACGTCCTGACTTTC.

This sequence joins TRBV7-3 and TRBJ2-1; TRBD2 aligns across 11 bases. CDR1 SGHTA and CDR2 FQGTGA come from the germline V gene. V gave up 5 bases and J gave up 3 bases; unmatched junction bases: 6. CDR3 length: 16 residues. The CDR3 region has the DNA TGTGCCAGCAGCCCTATCGGGACTAGCGGCTACAATGAGCAGTTCTTC. It encodes CASSPIGTSGYNEQFF.

The rearrangement uses TRBV12-3 or TRBV12-4 and TRBJ1-4; no definite D call. The CDR3 is 13 amino acids. The V end was cut by 6 bases, the J end by 3 bases, with 8 bases between. Here the CDR3 DNA reads TGTGCCAGCAGCCCAACTTCTAATGAAAAACTGTTTTTT. Amino acid sequence: CASSPTSNEKLFF.

This clone was detected a few times. The chain has TRBV5-1 and TRBJ2-2, with a weak D call TRBD1 (7 bases). Germline V gene sequence: CDR1 SGHRS, CDR2 YFSETQ. This CDR3 region has 16 residues. V lost 0 bases, J lost 5 bases, and 14 bases lay in between. CDR3 DNA: TGCGCCAGCAGCTTGGAGACCCAGGGGGGAACCGGGGAGCTGTTTTTT. This gives the protein CASSLETQGGTGELFF. The variable domain in full, with the rest retrieved from reference TRBV5-1 and TRBJ2-2, is KAGVTQTPRYLIKTRGQQVTLSCSPISGHRSVSWYQQTPGQGLQFLFEYFSETQRNKGNFPGRFSGRQFSNSRSEMNVSTLELGDSALYLCASSLETQGGTGELFFGEGSRLTVL.

As to this clone: Other nucleotide sequences from this sample produce the same CDR3. This chain uses TRBV5-1 with TRBJ2-7, with 10 nucleotides matching TRBD2. From germline, CDR1 is SGHRS and CDR2 YFSETQ. This CDR3 is built from 15 residues. With V trimmed by 3 bases and J by 2 bases, 5 bases remained unmatched. CDR3 amino acids: CASSSSGGTTYEQYF. DNA of the CDR3: TGCGCCAGCAGCTCTAGCGGGGGAACCACCTACGAGCAGTACTTC.

This clone was observed many times. This rearrangement joins TRBV19 to TRBJ1-5, with a weak D call TRBD1 (5 bases). V was shortened by 6 bases and J by 5 bases, with 17 bases between the two germline ends. CDR3 size: 15 residues. Germline V gene data show CDR1 as LNHDA and CDR2 as SQIVND (reference sequence). The chain's CDR3 is CASRPTGGEYQPQHF. The CDR3 DNA reads TGTGCCAGTAGACCCACGGGGGGTGAGTATCAGCCCCAGCATTTT.

The chain couples TRBV1 to TRBJ2-3; TRBD1 is taken as the D call from the table, unchecked against the DNA. TRBV1 has pseudogene status. The CDR3 loop spans 18 amino acids. DNA for the CDR3: TGCACCAGCAGCCAAGCGTCGACCCCGAGGGGGAACACAGATACGCAGTATTTT. Its protein product is CTSSQASTPRGNTDTQYF.

This clone was recorded a few times. The V gene is TRBV19, the J gene TRBJ2-3; maybe TRBD2 (5 bases). The germline V gene has CDR1 LNHDA and CDR2 SQIVND (reference sequence). Trimming removed 7 bases from V and 2 bases from J, with 13 bases in between. The CDR3 has 14 residues. CDR3 in amino acids: CASNRGPNTDTQYF. CDR3 nucleotides: TGTGCCAGTAATCGGGGTCCAAACACAGATACGCAGTATTTT. Full variable domain (rest looked up from reference TRBV19 and TRBJ2-3): DGGITQSPKYLFRKEGQNVTLSCEQNLNHDAMYWYRQDPGQGLRLIYYSQIVNDFQKGDIAEGYSVSREKKESFPLTVTSAQKNPTAFYLCASNRGPNTDTQYFGPGTRLTVL.

The rearrangement links TRBV6-2 or TRBV6-3 to TRBJ2-7; D not certain. V lost 2 bases to trimming and J lost 5 bases, with 7 bases between them. The germline V gene has CDR1 MNHEY and CDR2 SVGEGT. This CDR3 is 12 amino acids long. CDR3 DNA sequence: TGTGCCAGCAGTTACGTGAGGCACGAGCAGTACTTC. It specifies CASSYVRHEQYF.

The rearrangement uses TRBV5-5 and TRBJ1-4; 9 bases match TRBD1. The CDR3 contains 17 residues. Unmatched junction bases numbered 10, after V lost 3 bases and J lost 4 bases. CDR1 is SGHKS and CDR2 is YYEKEE in the germline V gene (reference sequence). DNA of the CDR3: TGTGCCAGCAGCTCGGACAGGGGAGGATTGGGTAATGAAAAACTGTTTTTT. Residues: CASSSDRGGLGNEKLFF.

This clone was picked up one time. J is TRBJ2-5 and V is TRBV7-2, with TRBD2 matching 7 bases. Germline V gene sequence: CDR1 SGHTA, CDR2 FQGNSA. V shed 8 bases and J 6 bases; nucleotides not matched to a gene: 18. The CDR3 length is 16 residues. The CDR3 region is CASVLDPGGGFKTQYF. As DNA, the CDR3 is TGTGCCAGCGTACTCGACCCGGGCGGGGGATTCAAGACCCAGTACTTC.

The chain couples TRBV5-1 to TRBJ1-6; weak D call: TRBD1 (5 bases). The CDR3 sequence is 18 residues long. In germline, CDR1 is SGHRS, CDR2 YFSETQ. The germline V and J ends were trimmed by 2 bases and 0 bases, with 15 bases remaining between them. The CDR3 is CASSLARDLSSYNSPLHF. Here the CDR3 DNA reads TGCGCCAGCAGCTTAGCCCGGGACTTGAGCTCCTATAATTCACCCCTCCACTTT. Full variable domain (rest looked up from reference TRBV5-1 and TRBJ1-6): KAGVTQTPRYLIKTRGQQVTLSCSPISGHRSVSWYQQTPGQGLQFLFEYFSETQRNKGNFPGRFSGRQFSNSRSEMNVSTLELGDSALYLCASSLARDLSSYNSPLHFGNGTRLTVT.

The chain is built from TRBV5-1 and TRBJ1-1; D unresolved. Germline assignment: CDR1 SGHRS and CDR2 YFSETQ. The CDR3 has 14 residues. Deletions cut 0 bases from V and 1 base from J, with 7 bases between. The CDR3 loop reads CASSLVSSNTEAFF. DNA of the CDR3: TGCGCCAGCAGCTTGGTTTCATCGAACACTGAAGCTTTCTTT.

Regarding this clone: The junction departs from germline at one end; a sequencing error may be responsible. This rearrangement joins TRBV2 to TRBJ2-3; a weak D match, TRBD2 (5 bases). The CDR3 sequence is 16 residues long. Looked up from germline, CDR1 is SNHLY and CDR2 is FYNNEI. The CDR3 nucleotides read TGTGCCAGCAGCGAAGAGGACGAAGGACTCTCAGATACGCAGTATTTT. Residues: CASSEEDEGLSDTQYF.

The V and J genes are TRBV19 and TRBJ1-2; TRBD1 aligns across 7 bases. The CDR3 length is 14 residues. Per the germline V gene, CDR1 is LNHDA and CDR2 is SQIVND (reference sequence). Losses at the gene ends were 6 bases for V and 4 bases for J; bases not matched to a gene: 8. CDR3: CASRPGQKSYGYTF. In nucleotides, the CDR3 is TGTGCCAGTAGGCCGGGACAGAAGTCCTATGGCTACACCTTC. Full variable domain (remainder filled in from reference TRBV19 and TRBJ1-2): DGGITQSPKYLFRKEGQNVTLSCEQNLNHDAMYWYRQDPGQGLRLIYYSQIVNDFQKGDIAEGYSVSREKKESFPLTVTSAQKNPTAFYLCASRPGQKSYGYTFGSGTRLTVV.